Listed below are T cell receptor beta chains from one sample, sequenced in a study of T cell responses to AZD1222 COVID-19 vaccine. Method: immunoSEQ multiplex PCR; TCRdb's copy keeps in-frame clones and lacks some. Of about 55,000 clones listed, 88% were seen once; the top ten hold roughly 15%. Sequenced here: peripheral blood, sampled on day 0 of AZD1222 vaccination. Receptors were obtained from an adult in good health. CDR3s include the opening cysteine and the closing phenylalanine or tryptophan. Fields, in order: V gene, J gene, clone size, D gene, CDR3 length, CDR3 protein, CDR3 DNA. D genes are given only for firm matches. Size tells how often a clone was seen (once, few, many) or the class of an expanded clone, and some rows leave it out.

TRBV5-4	TRBJ2-3	.	.	14	CASKIQFSTDTQYF	TGTGCCAGCAAAATACAGTTCAGTACAGATACGCAGTATTTT
TRBV7-6	TRBJ2-3	once	.	15	CASSFLPAGPTEQYF	TGTGCCAGCAGCTTTCTCCCTGCCGGACCCACCGAGCAGTATTTT
TRBV20-1	TRBJ2-5	.	TRBD2	11	CSPSSGETQYF	TGCAGTCCTTCTAGCGGAGAGACCCAGTACTTC
TRBV7-2	TRBJ2-2	.	TRBD1	16	CASSLSGTVGTGELFF	TGTGCCAGCAGCTTATCCGGGACAGTGGGGACCGGGGAGCTGTTTTTT
TRBV6-2/TRBV6-3	TRBJ1-3	.	.	12	CASSLRGNTIYF	TGTGCCAGCAGTCTCCGGGGAAACACCATATATTTT
TRBV12-3/TRBV12-4	TRBJ1-1	.	.	11	CASGLGNEAFF	TGTGCCAGCGGCCTTGGGAATGAAGCTTTCTTT
TRBV29-1	TRBJ2-3	.	.	11	CSGGTIYTQYF	TGCAGCGGTGGGACAATTTATACGCAGTATTTT
TRBV24-1	TRBJ2-2	.	.	12	CATVGKTGELFF	TGTGCCACCGTAGGGAAGACCGGGGAGCTGTTTTTT
TRBV3-1/TRBV3-2	TRBJ2-7	.	TRBD2	14	CASSTGLASYEQYF	TGTGCCAGCAGCACAGGACTAGCGTCCTACGAGCAGTACTTC
TRBV7-9	TRBJ2-6	once	TRBD1	15	CASSSDRAGANVLTF	TGTGCCAGCAGCTCGGACAGGGCTGGGGCCAACGTCCTGACTTTC
TRBV6-5	TRBJ2-7	.	.	12	CATGFVGGEQYF	TGTGCCACAGGGTTTGTAGGTGGCGAGCAGTACTTC
TRBV19	TRBJ1-2	.	.	11	CASRLRAGYTF	TGTGCCAGTAGGCTCAGGGCTGGCTACACCTTC
TRBV5-6	TRBJ2-7	.	TRBD1	13	CASSGGQGNEQYF	TGTGCCAGCAGCGGAGGACAGGGGAACGAGCAGTACTTC
TRBV24-1	TRBJ2-1	.	TRBD2	15	CATSDAGTSINEQFF	TGTGCCACCAGTGATGCCGGGACTAGCATCAATGAGCAGTTCTTC
TRBV29-1	TRBJ2-7	.	.	12	CSVEAAGYEQYF	TGCAGCGTTGAGGCCGCGGGCTACGAGCAGTACTTC
TRBV7-9	TRBJ2-7	.	.	14	CASSSPQSSYEQYF	TGTGCCAGCAGCTCCCCACAGAGCTCCTACGAGCAGTACTTC